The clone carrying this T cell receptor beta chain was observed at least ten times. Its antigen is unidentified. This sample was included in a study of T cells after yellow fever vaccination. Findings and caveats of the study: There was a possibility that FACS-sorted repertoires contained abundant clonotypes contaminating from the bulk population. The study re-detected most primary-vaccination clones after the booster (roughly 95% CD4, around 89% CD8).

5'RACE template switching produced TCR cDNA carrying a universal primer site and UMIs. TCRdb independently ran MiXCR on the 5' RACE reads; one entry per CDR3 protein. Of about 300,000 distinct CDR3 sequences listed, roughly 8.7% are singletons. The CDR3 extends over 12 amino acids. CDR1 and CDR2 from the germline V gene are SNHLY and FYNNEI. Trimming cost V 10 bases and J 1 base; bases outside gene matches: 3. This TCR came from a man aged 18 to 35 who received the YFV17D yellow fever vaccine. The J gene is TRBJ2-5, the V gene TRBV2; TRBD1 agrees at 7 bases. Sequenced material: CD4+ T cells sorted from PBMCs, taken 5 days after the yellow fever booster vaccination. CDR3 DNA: TGTGCCACAACAGGGGTCCAAGAGACCCAGTACTTC. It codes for CATTGVQETQYF.